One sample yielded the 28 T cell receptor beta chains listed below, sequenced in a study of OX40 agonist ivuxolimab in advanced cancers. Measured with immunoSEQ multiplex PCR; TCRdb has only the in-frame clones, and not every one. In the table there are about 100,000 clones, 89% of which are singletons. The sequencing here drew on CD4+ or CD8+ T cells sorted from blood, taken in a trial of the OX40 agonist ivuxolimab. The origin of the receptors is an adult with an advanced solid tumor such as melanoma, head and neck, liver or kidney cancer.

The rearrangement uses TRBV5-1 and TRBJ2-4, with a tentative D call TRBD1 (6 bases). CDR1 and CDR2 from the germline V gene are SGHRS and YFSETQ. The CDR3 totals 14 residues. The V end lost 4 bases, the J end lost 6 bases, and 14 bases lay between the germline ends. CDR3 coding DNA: TGCGCCAGCAGCCCGGTACAGGGAAGAAACATTCAGTACTTC. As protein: CASSPVQGRNIQYF.

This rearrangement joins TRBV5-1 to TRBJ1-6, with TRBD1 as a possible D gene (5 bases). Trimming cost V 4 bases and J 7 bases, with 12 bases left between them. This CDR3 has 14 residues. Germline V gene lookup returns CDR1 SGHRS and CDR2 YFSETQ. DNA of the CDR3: TGCGCCAGCAGCCGGACACAGGAGAATTCACCCCTCCACTTT. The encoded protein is CASSRTQENSPLHF.

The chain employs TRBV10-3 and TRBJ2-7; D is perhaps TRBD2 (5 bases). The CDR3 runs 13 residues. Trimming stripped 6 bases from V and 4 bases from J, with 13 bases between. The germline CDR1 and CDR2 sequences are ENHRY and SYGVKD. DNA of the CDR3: TGTGCCATCAGCCGGGGTTTTGGGTACGAGCAGTACTTC. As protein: CAISRGFGYEQYF.

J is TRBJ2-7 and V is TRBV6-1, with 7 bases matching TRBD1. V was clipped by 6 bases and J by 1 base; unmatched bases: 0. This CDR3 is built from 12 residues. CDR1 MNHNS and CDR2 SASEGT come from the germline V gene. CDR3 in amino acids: CASRTGSYEQYF. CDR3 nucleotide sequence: TGTGCCAGCAGGACAGGGTCCTACGAGCAGTACTTC.

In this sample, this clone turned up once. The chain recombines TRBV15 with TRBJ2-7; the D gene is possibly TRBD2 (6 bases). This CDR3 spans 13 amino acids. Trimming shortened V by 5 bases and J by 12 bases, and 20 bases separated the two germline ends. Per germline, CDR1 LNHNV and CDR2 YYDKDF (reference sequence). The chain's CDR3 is CATSSRDSERWYF. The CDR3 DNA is TGTGCCACCAGCTCCCGGGACTCTGAGCGGTGGTACTTC. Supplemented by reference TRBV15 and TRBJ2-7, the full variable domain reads DAMVIQNPRYQVTQFGKPVTLSCSQTLNHNVMYWYQQKSSQAPKLLFHYYDKDFNNEADTPDNFQSRRPNTSFCFLDIRSPGLGDTAMYLCATSSRDSERWYFGPGTRLTVT.

CDR3 sequence reads: CASSEVAGAYYGYTF. The CDR3 coding sequence is TGTGCCAGCAGTGAAGTGGCAGGGGCTTACTATGGCTACACCTTC. V is TRBV2 and J is TRBJ1-2, with TRBD1 as a possible D gene (6 bases). The V gene lost 1 base and the J gene lost 3 bases, with 12 bases spanning the gap. The length of the CDR3 is 15 residues. CDR1 is SNHLY and CDR2 is FYNNEI in the germline V gene.

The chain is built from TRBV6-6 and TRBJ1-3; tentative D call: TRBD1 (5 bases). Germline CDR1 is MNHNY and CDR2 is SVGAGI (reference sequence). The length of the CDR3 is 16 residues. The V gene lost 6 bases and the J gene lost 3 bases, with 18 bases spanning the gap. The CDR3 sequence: CASRAFGGGFGNTIYF. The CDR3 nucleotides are TGTGCCAGCAGGGCCTTCGGGGGGGGATTTGGAAACACCATATATTTT.

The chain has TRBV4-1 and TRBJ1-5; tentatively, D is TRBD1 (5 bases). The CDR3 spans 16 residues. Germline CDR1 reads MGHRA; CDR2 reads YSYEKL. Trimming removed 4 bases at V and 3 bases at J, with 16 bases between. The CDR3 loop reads CASSPDLAGHNQPQHF. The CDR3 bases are TGCGCCAGCAGCCCCGACTTGGCAGGGCACAATCAGCCCCAGCATTTT.

This chain's CDR3 is CASSLGGYEKLFF. The CDR3 region has the DNA TGTGCCAGCAGCTTGGGGGGGTACGAAAAACTGTTTTTT. The chain couples TRBV5-4 to TRBJ1-4; D is perhaps TRBD1 (5 bases). Trimming removed 0 bases at V and 8 bases at J, with 8 bases between. The CDR3 contains 13 residues. Germline lookup yields CDR1 SGHNT and CDR2 YYREEE (reference sequence). The full variable domain, with the rest looked up from reference TRBV5-4 and TRBJ1-4, is ETGVTQSPTHLIKTRGQQVTLRCSSQSGHNTVSWYQQALGQGPQFIFQYYREEENGRGNFPPRFSGLQFPNYSSELNVNALELDDSALYLCASSLGGYEKLFFGSGTQLSVL.

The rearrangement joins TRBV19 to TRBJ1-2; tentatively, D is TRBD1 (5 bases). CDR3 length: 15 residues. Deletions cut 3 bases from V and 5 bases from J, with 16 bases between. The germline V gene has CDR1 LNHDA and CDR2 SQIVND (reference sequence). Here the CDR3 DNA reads TGTGCCAGTAGTATGGATCTAGCTTGGGGGTATGGCTACACCTTC. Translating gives CASSMDLAWGYGYTF.

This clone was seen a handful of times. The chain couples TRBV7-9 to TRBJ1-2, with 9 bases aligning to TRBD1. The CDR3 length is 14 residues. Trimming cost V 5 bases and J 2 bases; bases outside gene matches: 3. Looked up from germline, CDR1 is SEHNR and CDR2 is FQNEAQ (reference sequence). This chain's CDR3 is CASSGGTGNYGYTF. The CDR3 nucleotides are TGTGCCAGCAGCGGTGGGACAGGGAACTATGGCTACACCTTC.

The CDR3 reads CASSETASRELFF. In DNA, the CDR3 is TGTGCCAGCAGCGAAACGGCGTCTCGAGAGCTGTTTTTT. V and J are TRBV6-5 and TRBJ2-2; the D is unclear. From germline, CDR1 is MNHEY and CDR2 SVGAGI. There are 13 residues in the CDR3. The germline V and J ends were trimmed by 6 bases and 11 bases, with 16 bases remaining between them.

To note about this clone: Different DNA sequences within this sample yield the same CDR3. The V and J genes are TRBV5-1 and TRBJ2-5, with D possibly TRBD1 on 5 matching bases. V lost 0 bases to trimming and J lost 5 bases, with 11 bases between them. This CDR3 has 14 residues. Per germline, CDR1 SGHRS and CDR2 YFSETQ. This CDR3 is CASSLGGLGETQYF. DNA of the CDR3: TGCGCCAGCAGCTTGGGGGGCCTAGGGGAGACCCAGTACTTC.

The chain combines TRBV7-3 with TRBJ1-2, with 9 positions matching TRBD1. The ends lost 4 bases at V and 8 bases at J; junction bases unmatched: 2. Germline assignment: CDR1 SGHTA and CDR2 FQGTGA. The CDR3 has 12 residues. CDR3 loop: CASSSDRGGYTF. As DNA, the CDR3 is TGTGCCAGCAGCTCCGACAGGGGGGGCTACACCTTC.

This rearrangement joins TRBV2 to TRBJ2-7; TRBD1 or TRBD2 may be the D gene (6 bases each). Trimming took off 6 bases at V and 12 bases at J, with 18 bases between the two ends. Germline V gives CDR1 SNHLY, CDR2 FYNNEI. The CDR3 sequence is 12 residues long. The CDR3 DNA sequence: TGTGCCAGCAGGACCTCTGCTGGGGGGCGGTACTTC. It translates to CASRTSAGGRYF.

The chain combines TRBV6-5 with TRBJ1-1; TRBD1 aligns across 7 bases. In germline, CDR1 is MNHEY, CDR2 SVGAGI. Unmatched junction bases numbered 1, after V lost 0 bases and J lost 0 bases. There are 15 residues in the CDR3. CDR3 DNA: TGTGCCAGCAGTTACTCAGGACAGGTGAACACTGAAGCTTTCTTT. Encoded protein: CASSYSGQVNTEAFF.

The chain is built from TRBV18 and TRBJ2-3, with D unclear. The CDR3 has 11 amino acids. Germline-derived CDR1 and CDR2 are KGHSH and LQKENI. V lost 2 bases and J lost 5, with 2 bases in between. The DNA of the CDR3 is TGTGCCAGCTCACCAATAGATACGCAGTATTTT. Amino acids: CASSPIDTQYF. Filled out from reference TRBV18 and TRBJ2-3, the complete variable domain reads NAGVMQNPRHLVRRRGQEARLRCSPMKGHSHVYWYRQLPEEGLKFMVYLQKENIIDESGMPKERFSAEFPKEGPSILRIQQVVRGDSAAYFCASSPIDTQYFGPGTRLTVL.

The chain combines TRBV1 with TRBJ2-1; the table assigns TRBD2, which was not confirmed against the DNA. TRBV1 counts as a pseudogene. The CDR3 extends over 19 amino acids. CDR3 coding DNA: TGCACCAGCAGCCAAGGAGGCGGGAGGCCATTAAGCTCCTACAATGAGCAGTTCTTC. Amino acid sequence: CTSSQGGGRPLSSYNEQFF.

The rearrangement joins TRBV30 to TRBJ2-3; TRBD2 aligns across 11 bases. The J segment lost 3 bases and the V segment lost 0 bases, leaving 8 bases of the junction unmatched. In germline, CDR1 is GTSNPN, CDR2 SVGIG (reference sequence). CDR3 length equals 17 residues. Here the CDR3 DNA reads TGTGCCTGGAGTGTACGACTAGCGGGAAGTAGGACAGATACGCAGTATTTT. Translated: CAWSVRLAGSRTDTQYF.

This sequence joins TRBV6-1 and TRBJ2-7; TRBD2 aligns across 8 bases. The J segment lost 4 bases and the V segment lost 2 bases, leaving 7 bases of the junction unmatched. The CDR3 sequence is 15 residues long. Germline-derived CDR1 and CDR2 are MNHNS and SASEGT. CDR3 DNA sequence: TGTGCCAGCAGTGAAATATCTAGCGGGCGGTACGAGCAGTACTTC. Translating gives CASSEISSGRYEQYF.

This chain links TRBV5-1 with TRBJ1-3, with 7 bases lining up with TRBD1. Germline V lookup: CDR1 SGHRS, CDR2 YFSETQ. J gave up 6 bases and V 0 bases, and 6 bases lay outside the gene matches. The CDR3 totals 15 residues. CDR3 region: CASSLAGQRLNTIYF. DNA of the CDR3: TGCGCCAGCAGCTTGGCGGGACAGAGGTTAAACACCATATATTTT.

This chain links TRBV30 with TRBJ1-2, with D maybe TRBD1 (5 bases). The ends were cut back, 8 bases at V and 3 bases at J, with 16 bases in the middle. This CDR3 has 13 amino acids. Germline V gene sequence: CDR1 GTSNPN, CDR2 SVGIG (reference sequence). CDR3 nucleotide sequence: TGTGCCCGGGGGGAGGCCTCGGACTATGGCTACACCTTC. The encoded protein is CARGEASDYGYTF.

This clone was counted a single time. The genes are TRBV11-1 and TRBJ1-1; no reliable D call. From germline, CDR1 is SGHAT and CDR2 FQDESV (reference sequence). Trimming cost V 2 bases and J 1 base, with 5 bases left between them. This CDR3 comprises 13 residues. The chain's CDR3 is CASSLSQNTEAFF. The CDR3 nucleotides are TGTGCCAGCAGCTTATCACAGAACACTGAAGCTTTCTTT.

The CDR3 bases are TGTGCCAGCAGCTTTCGGGCGGGAGGGATCCTACGTGAGCAGTACTTC. Protein: CASSFRAGGILREQYF. The chain recombines TRBV5-8 with TRBJ2-7; 9 bases are shared with TRBD2. The ends lost 2 bases at V and 7 bases at J; junction bases unmatched: 13. This CDR3 comprises 16 residues. Germline V lookup: CDR1 SGHTS, CDR2 YDEGEE.

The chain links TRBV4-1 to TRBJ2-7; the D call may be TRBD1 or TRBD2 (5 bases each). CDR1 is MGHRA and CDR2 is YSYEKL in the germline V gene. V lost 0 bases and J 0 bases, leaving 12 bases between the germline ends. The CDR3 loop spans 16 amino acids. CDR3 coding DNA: TGCGCCAGCAGCCAAGATTCGAAGGGGAGCTCCTACGAGCAGTACTTC. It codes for CASSQDSKGSSYEQYF.

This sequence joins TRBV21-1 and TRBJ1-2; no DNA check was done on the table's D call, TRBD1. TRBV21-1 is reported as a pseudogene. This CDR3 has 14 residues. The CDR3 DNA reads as TGTGCCAGCAGCAAATACGCAGTCCTCTATGGCTACACCTTC. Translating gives CASSKYAVLYGYTF.

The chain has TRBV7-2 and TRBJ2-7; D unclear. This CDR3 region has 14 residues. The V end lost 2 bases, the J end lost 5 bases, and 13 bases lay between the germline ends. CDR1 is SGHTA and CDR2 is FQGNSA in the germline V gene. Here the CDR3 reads CASSLSGRVNEQYF. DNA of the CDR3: TGTGCCAGCAGCTTATCGGGTAGAGTAAACGAGCAGTACTTC.

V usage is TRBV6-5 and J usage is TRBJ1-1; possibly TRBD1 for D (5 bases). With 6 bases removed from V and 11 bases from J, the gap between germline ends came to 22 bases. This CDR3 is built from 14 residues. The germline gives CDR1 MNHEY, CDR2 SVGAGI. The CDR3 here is CASSTTTPRGQAFF. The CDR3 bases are TGTGCCAGCAGCACTACTACCCCCCGGGGCCAGGCTTTCTTT.